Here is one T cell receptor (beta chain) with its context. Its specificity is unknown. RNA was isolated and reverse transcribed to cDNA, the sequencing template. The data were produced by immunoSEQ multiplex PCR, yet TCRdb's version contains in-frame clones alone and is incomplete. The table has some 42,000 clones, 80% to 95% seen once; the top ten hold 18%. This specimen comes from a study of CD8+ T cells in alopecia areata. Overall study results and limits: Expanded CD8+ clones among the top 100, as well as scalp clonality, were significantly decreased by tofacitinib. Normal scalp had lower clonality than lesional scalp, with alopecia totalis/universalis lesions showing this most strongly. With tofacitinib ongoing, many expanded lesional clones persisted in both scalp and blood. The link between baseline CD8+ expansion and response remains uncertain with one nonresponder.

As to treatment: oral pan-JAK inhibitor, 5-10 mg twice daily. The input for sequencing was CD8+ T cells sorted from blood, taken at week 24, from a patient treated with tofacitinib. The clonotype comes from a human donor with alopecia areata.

CDR3 residues: CASSQDKADTQYF. The CDR3 coding sequence is TGCGCCAGCAGCCAAGATAAGGCAGATACGCAGTATTTT. The V call is TRBV4-1, the J call TRBJ2-3; unclear D gene. CDR3 length: 13 residues. Germline V gene sequence: CDR1 MGHRA, CDR2 YSYEKL. V lost 0 bases and J 4 bases, leaving 5 bases between the germline ends.